A selection of T cell receptor beta chains follows, all from one sample in a study of blood T cells in healthy people across ages. Each CDR3 protein gets one entry after TCRdb re-called the 5' RACE reads with MiXCR. In the table there are fewer than 1,000,000 distinct CDR3 sequences, 40% to 50% of which are singletons. The sequenced sample consisted of blood. The receptors were gathered from a man aged 55-75 years in good health. Both conserved end residues are part of each CDR3. A D gene is named only where the DNA matches it firmly. Not all rows give a size; the values are once, few, many and, for expanded clones, a class.

V gene	clone size	J gene	D gene	CDR3 protein	CDR3 DNA
TRBV20-1	-	TRBJ2-6	TRBD2	CSARIGSGGVTLSGANVLTF	TGCAGTGCTAGAATCGGCAGCGGGGGGGTTACCCTCTCTGGGGCCAACGTCCTGACTTTC
TRBV18	few	TRBJ2-5	-	CASSPGPPRETQYF	TGTGCCAGCTCACCAGGACCACCAAGGGAGACCCAGTACTTC
TRBV5-4	-	TRBJ2-7	-	CASSSRGHNSYEQYF	TGTGCCAGCAGTTCTCGTGGACACAACTCCTACGAGCAGTACTTC
TRBV20-1	-	TRBJ2-1	-	CSAPRATNEQFF	TGCAGTGCTCCCCGGGCCACCAATGAGCAGTTCTTC
TRBV15	-	TRBJ2-1	-	CATSSDRTVYNEQFF	TGTGCCACCAGCAGCGACAGGACAGTCTACAATGAGCAGTTCTTC
TRBV20-1	-	TRBJ2-5	-	CSANDRFRSETQYF	TGCAGTGCTAATGACAGGTTTCGTTCGGAGACCCAGTACTTC
TRBV7-2	few	TRBJ1-2	TRBD1	CASSRTGGAFYGYTF	TGTGCCAGCAGCCGAACAGGGGGCGCGTTCTATGGCTACACCTTC
TRBV12-3/TRBV12-4	-	TRBJ1-1	-	CASSFGTPHGRPEAFF	TGTGCCAGCAGTTTTGGGACACCCCATGGGAGGCCTGAAGCTTTCTTT
TRBV12-3/TRBV12-4	-	TRBJ2-1	-	CASSRGRLFF	TGTGCCAGCAGCAGAGGTAGGCTGTTCTTC
TRBV5-4	-	TRBJ2-5	TRBD2	CASSPWRGETQYF	TGTGCCAGCAGCCCCTGGCGGGGGGAGACCCAGTACTTC
TRBV7-2	few	TRBJ2-5	-	CASSRTANQETQYF	TGTGCCAGCAGCCGGACAGCAAACCAAGAGACCCAGTACTTC
TRBV12-3/TRBV12-4	-	TRBJ2-1	-	CASGSGGREQFF	TGTGCCAGCGGGAGTGGGGGGCGTGAGCAGTTCTTC
TRBV20-1	few	TRBJ1-2	-	CSARGANYGYTF	TGCAGTGCTAGAGGCGCTAACTATGGCTACACCTTC
TRBV20-1	-	TRBJ2-1	-	CSARRVYSEQFF	TGCAGTGCCAGACGGGTCTACAGTGAGCAGTTCTTC
TRBV30	-	TRBJ1-5	TRBD1	CAWRDRLNQPQHF	TGTGCCTGGAGGGACAGGCTCAATCAGCCCCAGCATTTT
TRBV12-3/TRBV12-4	-	TRBJ2-2	-	CASRTAGTPNTGELFF	TGTGCCAGCAGAACTGCCGGGACACCGAACACCGGGGAGCTGTTTTTT
TRBV11-2	once	TRBJ2-3	-	CASSIRPGTDTQYF	TGTGCCAGCAGCATCAGGCCAGGCACAGATACGCAGTATTTT
TRBV29-1	-	TRBJ2-5	-	CSVEQGTIYQETQYF	TGCAGCGTCGAACAGGGGACTATATACCAAGAGACCCAGTACTTC
TRBV29-1	many	TRBJ2-7	TRBD2	CSVDTSGGYEQYF	TGCAGCGTTGATACTAGCGGGGGCTACGAGCAGTACTTC
TRBV7-2	-	TRBJ2-7	TRBD1	CASSFTGTGVDEQYF	TGTGCCAGCAGCTTCACCGGGACAGGGGTCGACGAGCAGTACTTC
TRBV6-1	-	TRBJ1-2	-	CASSDPGEGYGYTF	TGTGCCAGCAGTGATCCGGGTGAGGGCTATGGCTACACCTTC
TRBV14	many	TRBJ2-7	TRBD1	CASQPGQGAHEQYF	TGTGCCAGCCAACCAGGGCAGGGGGCCCACGAGCAGTACTTC
TRBV27	-	TRBJ2-6	-	CASSLTRGANVLTF	TGTGCCAGCAGTCTGACGCGCGGGGCCAACGTCCTGACTTTC